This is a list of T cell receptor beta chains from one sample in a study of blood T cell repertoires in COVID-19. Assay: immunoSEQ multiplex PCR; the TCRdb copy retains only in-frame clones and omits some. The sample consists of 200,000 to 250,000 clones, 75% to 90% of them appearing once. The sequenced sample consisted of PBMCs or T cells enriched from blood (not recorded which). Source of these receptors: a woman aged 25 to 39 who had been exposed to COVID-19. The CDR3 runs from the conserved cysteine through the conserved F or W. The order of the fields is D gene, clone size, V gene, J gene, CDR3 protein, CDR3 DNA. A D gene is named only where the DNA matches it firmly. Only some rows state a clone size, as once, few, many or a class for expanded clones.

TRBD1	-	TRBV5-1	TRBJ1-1	CASSGRTGKSTEAFF	TGCGCCAGCAGCGGGAGGACAGGGAAGAGCACTGAAGCTTTCTTT
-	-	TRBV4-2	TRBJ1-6	CASSQVTGKSSPLHF	TGTGCCAGCAGCCAAGTCACGGGGAAGAGTTCACCCCTCCACTTT
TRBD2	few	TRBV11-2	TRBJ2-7	CASSLLAGGSSYEQYF	TGTGCCAGCAGCTTACTAGCGGGGGGCTCCTCCTACGAGCAGTACTTC
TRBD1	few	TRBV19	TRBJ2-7	CASSPHGQGTYEQYF	TGTGCCAGTAGTCCCCACGGACAGGGAACCTACGAGCAGTACTTC
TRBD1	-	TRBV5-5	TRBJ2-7	CASSPISGTGYEQYF	TGTGCCAGCAGCCCTATATCCGGGACAGGCTACGAGCAGTACTTC
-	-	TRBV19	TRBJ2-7	CASSIQGVEYEQYF	TGTGCCAGTAGTATCCAGGGTGTCGAATACGAGCAGTACTTC
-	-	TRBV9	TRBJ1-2	CASSGSGGAYYGYTF	TGTGCCAGCAGCGGTAGCGGGGGTGCATACTATGGCTACACCTTC
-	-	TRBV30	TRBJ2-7	CACAPVRLSSYEQYF	TGTGCCTGCGCACCGGTCAGGTTGAGCTCCTACGAGCAGTACTTC
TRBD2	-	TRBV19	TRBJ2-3	CASSILAGGLGDTQYF	TGTGCCAGTAGTATACTAGCGGGGGGGCTGGGGGATACGCAGTATTTT
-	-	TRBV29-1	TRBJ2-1	CSVAGYNEQFF	TGCAGCGTTGCAGGGTACAATGAGCAGTTCTTC
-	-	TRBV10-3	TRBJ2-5	CATLRGYQETQYF	TGTGCTACTTTACGGGGGTACCAAGAGACCCAGTACTTC
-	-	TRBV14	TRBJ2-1	CASSQALSYNEQFF	TGTGCCAGCAGCCAAGCCCTCTCCTACAATGAGCAGTTCTTC
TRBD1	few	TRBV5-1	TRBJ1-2	CASSSGTGALNYGYTF	TGCGCCAGCAGCTCCGGGACAGGGGCCCTTAACTATGGCTACACCTTC
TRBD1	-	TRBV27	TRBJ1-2	CASSSLGDRIYGYTF	TGTGCCAGCAGTTCCTTGGGGGACAGGATTTATGGCTACACCTTC
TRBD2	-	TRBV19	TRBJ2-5	CATSGLAGGPGGETQYF	TGTGCCACCTCGGGACTAGCGGGGGGGCCTGGGGGCGAGACCCAGTACTTC
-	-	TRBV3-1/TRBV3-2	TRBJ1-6	CASSQVSGRSYNSPLHF	TGTGCCAGCAGCCAAGTGTCCGGGAGGTCCTATAATTCACCCCTCCACTTT
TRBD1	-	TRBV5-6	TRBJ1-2	CASSLVRDSQFYGYTF	TGTGCCAGCAGCTTGGTCCGGGACAGTCAATTCTATGGCTACACCTTC
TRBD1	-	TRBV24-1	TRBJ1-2	CATSPGGWGYTF	TGTGCCACCAGCCCAGGGGGATGGGGCTACACCTTC
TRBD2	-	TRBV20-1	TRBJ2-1	CSASPRWPSGGSSYNEQFF	TGCAGTGCTAGTCCGAGATGGCCTAGCGGGGGGAGCTCCTACAATGAGCAGTTCTTC
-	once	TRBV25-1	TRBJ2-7	CASSVSRVGEQYF	TGTGCCAGCAGTGTGTCCAGGGTTGGCGAGCAGTACTTC
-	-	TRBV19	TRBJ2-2	CASSKKTEANTGELFF	TGTGCCAGTAGTAAAAAGACAGAAGCGAACACCGGGGAGCTGTTTTTT
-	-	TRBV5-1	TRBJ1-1	CASSPLGENTEAFF	TGCGCCAGCAGCCCATTGGGCGAGAACACTGAAGCTTTCTTT
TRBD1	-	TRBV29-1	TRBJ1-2	CSGGGQGDFYGYTF	TGCAGCGGGGGTGGACAGGGGGACTTCTATGGCTACACCTTC
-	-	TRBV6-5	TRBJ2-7	CASSYRSDTTYEQYF	TGTGCCAGCAGTTATAGATCGGACACCACCTACGAGCAGTACTTC
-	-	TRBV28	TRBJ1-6	CASSLPPGIGNSPLHF	TGTGCCAGCAGTTTACCTCCAGGGATTGGCAATTCACCCCTCCACTTT
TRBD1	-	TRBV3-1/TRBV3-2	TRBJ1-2	CARPRTGVHGYTF	TGTGCCAGACCGCGGACAGGGGTCCATGGCTACACCTTC
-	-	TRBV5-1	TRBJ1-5	CASSLSGSSNQPQHF	TGCGCCAGCAGCTTGAGTGGTAGTAGCAATCAGCCCCAGCATTTT
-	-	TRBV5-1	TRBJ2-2	CASSLGQTNTGELFF	TGCGCCAGCAGCTTAGGACAGACGAACACCGGGGAGCTGTTTTTT
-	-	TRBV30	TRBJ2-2	CAWRLTGSSTGELFF	TGTGCCTGGAGATTGACAGGTTCGTCCACCGGGGAGCTGTTTTTT
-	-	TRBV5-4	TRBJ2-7	CASETGKLYF	TGTGCCAGCGAGACCGGGAAGCTGTACTTC
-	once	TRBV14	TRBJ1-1	CASSQAGAMNTEAFF	TGTGCCAGCAGCCAAGCAGGGGCCATGAACACTGAAGCTTTCTTT
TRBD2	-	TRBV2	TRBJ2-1	CASSVGGASYNEQFF	TGTGCCAGCAGTGTCGGGGGGGCCTCCTACAATGAGCAGTTCTTC
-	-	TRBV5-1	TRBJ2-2	CASSLAQRGELFF	TGCGCCAGCAGCTTGGCCCAGCGGGGGGAGCTGTTTTTT
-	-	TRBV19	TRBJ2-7	CASSIGGDSPYEQYF	TGTGCCAGTAGTATCGGGGGAGATTCCCCCTACGAGCAGTACTTC
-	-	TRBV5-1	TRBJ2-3	CASGGQSTDTQYF	TGCGCCAGCGGTGGACAGTCCACAGATACGCAGTATTTT
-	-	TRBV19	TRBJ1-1	CASSIDQQGTEAFF	TGTGCCAGTAGTATAGATCAGCAGGGCACTGAAGCTTTCTTT
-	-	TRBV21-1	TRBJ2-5	CASSRRRSGTQYF	TGTGCCAGCAGCCGAAGACGCTCAGGGACCCAGTACTTC
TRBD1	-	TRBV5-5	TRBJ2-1	CASSPGQGDYNEQFF	TGTGCCAGCAGCCCGGGACAGGGGGATTACAATGAGCAGTTCTTC
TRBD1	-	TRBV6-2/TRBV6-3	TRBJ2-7	CASSSDRLAYEQYF	TGTGCCAGCAGCTCGGACAGGCTAGCCTACGAGCAGTACTTC
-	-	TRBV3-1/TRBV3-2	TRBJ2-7	CASSQGLSSYEQYF	TGTGCCAGCAGCCAAGGGTTGAGCTCCTACGAGCAGTACTTC
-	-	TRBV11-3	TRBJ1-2	CASSLGQGANYGYTF	TGTGCCAGCAGCTTAGGGCAGGGTGCTAACTATGGCTACACCTTC
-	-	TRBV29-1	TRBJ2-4	CSVVGWQNIQYF	TGCAGCGTTGTCGGGTGGCAAAACATTCAGTACTTC